The following is a T cell receptor (beta chain) sequence with its context. The repertoire was sequenced with immunoSEQ multiplex PCR; TCRdb's copy has only in-frame clones and lacks some. The table shows under 350,000 clones, with about 86% occurring only once. The sample belongs to a study of blood T cell repertoires in COVID-19. This CDR3 is built from 17 residues. Germline trimming cut 5 bases from V and 2 bases from J; bases unmatched to any gene: 12. CDR1 SEHNR and CDR2 FQNEAQ come from the germline V gene (reference sequence). This TCR was sampled from a middle-aged woman with acute COVID-19. The gene calls are TRBV7-9 and TRBJ2-7, with 10 bases lining up with TRBD1. The sample comprised PBMCs or T cells enriched from blood (not recorded which). The CDR3 nucleotides read TGTGCCAGCAGCCCGAAAACCGGGACAGGGGTGACCTACGAGCAGTACTTC. Amino acids: CASSPKTGTGVTYEQYF.